This T cell receptor (beta chain) was identified in a study of read filtering for tumor transcriptome and immune sequencing. Study-level information: Revised staging placed roughly 8 patients in R-ISS I, 15 to 20 in II, 7 in III.

Trimming cost V 0 bases and J 15 bases; bases outside gene matches: 23. Germline assignment: CDR1 KGHSH and CDR2 LQKENI. The CDR3 spans 19 residues. This clonotype was seen a handful of times. Its antigen remains unidentified. This library used about 400 ng RNA and molecular barcoded adaptors spanning alpha/delta and beta/gamma chains. TCRdb analysed the reads with MiXCR anew, one entry per CDR3 protein. The table records approximately 25,000 distinct CDR3 sequences, around an eighth of them present only once. Overall study findings and caveats: Approximately 82% of IR-seq clonotypes had one read, totaling about 3.5% of reads; RNA-seq: about 69% and 49%.

The rearrangement joins TRBV18 to TRBJ2-1; TRBD2 aligns across 10 bases. The sample comprised a population of CD138-negative cells sorted from bone marrow. The source is a donor aged 40 or older with multiple myeloma. The CDR3 sequence: CASSPPVLAGPSSYNGRFF. The CDR3 nucleotides read TGTGCCAGCTCACCACCAGTACTAGCGGGACCAAGCTCCTACAATGGGCGGTTCTTC.